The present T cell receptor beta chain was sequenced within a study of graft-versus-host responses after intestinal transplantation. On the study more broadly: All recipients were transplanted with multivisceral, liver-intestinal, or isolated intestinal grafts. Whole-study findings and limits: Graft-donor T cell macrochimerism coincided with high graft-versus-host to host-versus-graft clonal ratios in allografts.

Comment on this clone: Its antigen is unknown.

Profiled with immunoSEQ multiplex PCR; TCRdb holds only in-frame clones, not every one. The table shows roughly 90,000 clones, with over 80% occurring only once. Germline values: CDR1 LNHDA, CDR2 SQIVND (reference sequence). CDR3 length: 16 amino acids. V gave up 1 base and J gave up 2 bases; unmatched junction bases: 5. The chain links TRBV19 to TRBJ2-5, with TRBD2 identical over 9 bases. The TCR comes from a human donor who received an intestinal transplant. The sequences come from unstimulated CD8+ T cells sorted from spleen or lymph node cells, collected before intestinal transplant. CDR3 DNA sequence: TGTGCCAGTAGTATAGGGGTAGCGGGGGCACAAGAGACCCAGTACTTC. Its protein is CASSIGVAGAQETQYF.